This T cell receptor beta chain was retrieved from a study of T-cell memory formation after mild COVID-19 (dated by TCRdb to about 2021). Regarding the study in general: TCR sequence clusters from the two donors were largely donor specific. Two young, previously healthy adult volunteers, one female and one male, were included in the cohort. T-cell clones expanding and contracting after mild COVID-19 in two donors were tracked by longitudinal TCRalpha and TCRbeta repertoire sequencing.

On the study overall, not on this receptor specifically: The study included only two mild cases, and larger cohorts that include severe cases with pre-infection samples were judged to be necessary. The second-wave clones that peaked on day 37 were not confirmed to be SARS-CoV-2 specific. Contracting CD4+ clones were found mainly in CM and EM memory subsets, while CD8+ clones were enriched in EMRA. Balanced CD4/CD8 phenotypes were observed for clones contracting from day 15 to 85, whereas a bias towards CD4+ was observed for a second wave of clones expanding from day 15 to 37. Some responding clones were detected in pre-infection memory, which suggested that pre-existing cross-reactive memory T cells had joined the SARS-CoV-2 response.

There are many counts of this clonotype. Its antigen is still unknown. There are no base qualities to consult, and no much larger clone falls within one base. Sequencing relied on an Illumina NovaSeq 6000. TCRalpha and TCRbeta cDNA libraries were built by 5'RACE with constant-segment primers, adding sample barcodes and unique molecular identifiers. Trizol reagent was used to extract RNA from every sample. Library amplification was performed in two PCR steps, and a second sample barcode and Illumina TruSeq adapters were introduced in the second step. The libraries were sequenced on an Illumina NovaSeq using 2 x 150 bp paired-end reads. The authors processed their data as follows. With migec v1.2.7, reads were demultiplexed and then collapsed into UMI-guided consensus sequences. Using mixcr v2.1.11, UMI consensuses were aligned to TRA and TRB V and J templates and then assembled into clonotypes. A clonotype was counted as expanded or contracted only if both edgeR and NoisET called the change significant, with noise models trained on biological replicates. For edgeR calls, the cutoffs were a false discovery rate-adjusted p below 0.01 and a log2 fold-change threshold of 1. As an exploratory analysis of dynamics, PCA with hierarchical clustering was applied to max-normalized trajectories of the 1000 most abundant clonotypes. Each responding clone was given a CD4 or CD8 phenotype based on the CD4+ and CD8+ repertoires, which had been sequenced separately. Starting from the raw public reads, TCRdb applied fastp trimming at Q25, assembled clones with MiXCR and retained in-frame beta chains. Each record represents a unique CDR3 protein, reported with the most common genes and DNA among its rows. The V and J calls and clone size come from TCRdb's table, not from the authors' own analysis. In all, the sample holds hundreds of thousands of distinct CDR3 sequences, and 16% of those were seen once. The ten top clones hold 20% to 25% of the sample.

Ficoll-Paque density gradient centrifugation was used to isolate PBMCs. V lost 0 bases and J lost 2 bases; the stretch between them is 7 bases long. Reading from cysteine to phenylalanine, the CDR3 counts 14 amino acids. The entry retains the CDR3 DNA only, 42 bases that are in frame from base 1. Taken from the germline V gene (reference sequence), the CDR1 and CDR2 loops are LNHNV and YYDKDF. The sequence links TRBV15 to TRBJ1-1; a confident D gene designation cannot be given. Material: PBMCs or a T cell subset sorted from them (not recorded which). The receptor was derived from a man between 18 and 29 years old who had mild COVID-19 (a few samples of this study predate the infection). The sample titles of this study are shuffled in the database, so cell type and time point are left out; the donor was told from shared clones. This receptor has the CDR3 CATSRDGGNTEAFF. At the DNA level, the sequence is TGTGCCACCAGCAGAGATGGAGGAAACACTGAAGCTTTCTTT.